These 5 T cell receptor beta chains originate from one sample sequenced in a study of STAT3 mutations in large granular lymphocyte leukemia. The study's findings and limits: At least one immunodominant TCR beta clonotype appeared in every T-cell large granular lymphocyte leukemia patient.

Antigen specificity for these receptors is unknown. Sequenced by immunoSEQ multiplex PCR; TCRdb stores in-frame clones only, minus some. The profile covers 12,000 or so clones, with about 85% appearing a single time and about 90% taken by the ten largest. Sequenced material: peripheral blood mononuclear cells. The receptor set was obtained from an elderly man with T-cell large granular lymphocyte leukemia. Some clones in this sample may be carry-over from other donors' samples.

The genes are TRBV7-2 and TRBJ2-6; D gene uncertain. Germline loops: CDR1 SGHTA, CDR2 FQGNSA. CDR3 size: 15 residues. The germline V and J ends were trimmed by 1 base and 6 bases, with 10 bases remaining between them. The CDR3 protein is CASSLEGRAANVLTF. The CDR3 DNA reads as TGTGCCAGCAGCTTAGAAGGGCGTGCGGCCAACGTCCTGACTTTC.

This clone was counted only a few times. V is TRBV4-2 and J is TRBJ2-2; D possibly corresponds to TRBD2 (6 bases). Looked up from germline, CDR1 is LGHNA and CDR2 is YNFKEQ. Trimming cost V 4 bases and J 1 base, with 28 bases left between them. The length of the CDR3 is 21 residues. In DNA form, the CDR3 reads TGTGCCAGCAGCCCCACGAGTGTTGCGGGAAAGCCTGTACGGAACACCGGGGAGCTGTTTTTT. The encoded protein is CASSPTSVAGKPVRNTGELFF.

The chain couples TRBV16 to TRBJ2-7; D is unclear. This CDR3 contains 11 residues. From germline, CDR1 is KGHSY and CDR2 FQNENV. The V gene lost 3 bases and the J gene lost 10 bases, with 10 bases spanning the gap. The CDR3 protein is CASSQPPTQYF. The DNA for the CDR3 is TGTGCCAGCAGCCAGCCACCCACCCAGTACTTC.

The rearrangement joins TRBV6-5 to TRBJ1-2; D gene ambiguous. This CDR3 is 13 amino acids long. Germline CDR1 is MNHEY and CDR2 is SVGAGI. The V end lost 3 bases, the J end lost 4 bases, and 9 bases lay between the germline ends. CDR3 sequence reads: CASSYRQIYGYTF. The CDR3 nucleotides are TGTGCCAGCAGTTATCGCCAAATCTATGGCTACACCTTC.

The chain joins TRBV2 to TRBJ1-2; the match to TRBD1 covers 7 bases. The J segment lost 5 bases and the V segment lost 6 bases, leaving 9 bases of the junction unmatched. Per germline, CDR1 SNHLY and CDR2 FYNNEI. The CDR3 consists of 14 residues. CDR3 in amino acids: CASRDRAGVYGYTF. The CDR3 bases are TGTGCCAGCAGAGACAGGGCTGGCGTTTATGGCTACACCTTC.